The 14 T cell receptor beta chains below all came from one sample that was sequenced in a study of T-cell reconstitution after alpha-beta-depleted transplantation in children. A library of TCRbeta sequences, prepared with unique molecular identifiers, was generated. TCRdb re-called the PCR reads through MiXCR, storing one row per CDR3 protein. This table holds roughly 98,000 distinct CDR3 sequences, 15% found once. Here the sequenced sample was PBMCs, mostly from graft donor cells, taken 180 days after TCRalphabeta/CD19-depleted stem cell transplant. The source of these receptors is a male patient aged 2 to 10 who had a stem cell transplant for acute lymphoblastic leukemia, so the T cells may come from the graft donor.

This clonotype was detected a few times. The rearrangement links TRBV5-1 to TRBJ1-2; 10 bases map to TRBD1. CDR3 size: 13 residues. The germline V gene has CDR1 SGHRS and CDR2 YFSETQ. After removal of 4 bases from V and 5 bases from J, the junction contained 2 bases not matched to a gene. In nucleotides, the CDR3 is TGCGCCAGCAGCGCGGGACAGGGGTATGGCTACACCTTC. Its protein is CASSAGQGYGYTF.

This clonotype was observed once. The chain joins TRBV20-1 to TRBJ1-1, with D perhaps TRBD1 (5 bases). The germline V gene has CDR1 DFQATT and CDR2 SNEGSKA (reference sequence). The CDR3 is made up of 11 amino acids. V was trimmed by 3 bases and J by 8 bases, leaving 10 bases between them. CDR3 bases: TGCAGTGCTAGTCCCCGGGACGAAGCTTTCTTT. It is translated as CSASPRDEAFF.

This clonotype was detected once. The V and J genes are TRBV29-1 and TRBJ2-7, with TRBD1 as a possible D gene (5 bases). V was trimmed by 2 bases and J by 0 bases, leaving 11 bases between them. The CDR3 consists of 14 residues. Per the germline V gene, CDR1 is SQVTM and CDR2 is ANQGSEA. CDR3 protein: CSVEYQGPSYEQYF. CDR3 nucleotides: TGCAGCGTTGAATACCAGGGTCCCTCCTACGAGCAGTACTTC.

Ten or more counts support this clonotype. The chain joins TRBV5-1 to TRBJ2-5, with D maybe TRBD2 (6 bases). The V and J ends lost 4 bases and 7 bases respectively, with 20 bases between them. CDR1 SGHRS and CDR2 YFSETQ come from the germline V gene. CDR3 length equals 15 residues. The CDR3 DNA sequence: TGCGCCAGCAGCCCCGGGACTGCGCGTGAAGGGACCCAGTACTTC. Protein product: CASSPGTAREGTQYF.

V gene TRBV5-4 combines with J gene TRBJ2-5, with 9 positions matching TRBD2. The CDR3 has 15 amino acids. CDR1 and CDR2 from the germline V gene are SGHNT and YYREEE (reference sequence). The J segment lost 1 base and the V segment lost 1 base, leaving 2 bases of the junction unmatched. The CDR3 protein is CASSLNSGGQETQYF. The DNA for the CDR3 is TGTGCCAGCAGCTTGAATAGCGGGGGCCAAGAGACCCAGTACTTC.

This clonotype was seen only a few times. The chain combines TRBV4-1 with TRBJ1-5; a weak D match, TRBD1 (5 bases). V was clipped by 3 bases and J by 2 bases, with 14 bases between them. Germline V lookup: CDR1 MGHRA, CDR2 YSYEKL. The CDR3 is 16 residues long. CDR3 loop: CASSQWAGLGNQPQHF. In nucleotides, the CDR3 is TGCGCCAGCAGCCAGTGGGCAGGGCTGGGCAATCAGCCCCAGCATTTT.

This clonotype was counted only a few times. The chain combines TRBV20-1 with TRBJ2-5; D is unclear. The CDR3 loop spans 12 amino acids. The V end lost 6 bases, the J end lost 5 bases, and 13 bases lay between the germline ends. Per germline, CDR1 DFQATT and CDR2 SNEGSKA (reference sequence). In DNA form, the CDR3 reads TGCAGTGCCGAAGGAGATCGGGAGACCCAGTACTTC. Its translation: CSAEGDRETQYF.

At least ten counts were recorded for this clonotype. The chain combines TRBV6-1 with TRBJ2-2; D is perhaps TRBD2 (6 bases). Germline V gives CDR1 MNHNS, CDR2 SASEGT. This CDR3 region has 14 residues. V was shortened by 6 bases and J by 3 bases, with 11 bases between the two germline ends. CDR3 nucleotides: TGTGCCAGCAGATGGGACTCCGACACCGGGGAGCTGTTTTTT. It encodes CASRWDSDTGELFF.

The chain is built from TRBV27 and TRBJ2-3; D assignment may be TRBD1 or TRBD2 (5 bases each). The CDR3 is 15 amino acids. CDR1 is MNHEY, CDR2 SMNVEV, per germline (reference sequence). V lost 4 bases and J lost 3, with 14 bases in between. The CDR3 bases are TGTGCCAGCAGTTCGGACTCAAAGGGGACAGATACGCAGTATTTT. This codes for CASSSDSKGTDTQYF.

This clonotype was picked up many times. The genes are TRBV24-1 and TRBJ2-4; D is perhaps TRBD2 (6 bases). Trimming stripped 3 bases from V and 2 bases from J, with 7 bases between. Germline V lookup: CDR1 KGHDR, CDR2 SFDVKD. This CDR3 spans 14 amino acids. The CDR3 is CATSDGGTKNIQYF. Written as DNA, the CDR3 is TGTGCCACCAGTGATGGGGGGACCAAAAACATTCAGTACTTC.

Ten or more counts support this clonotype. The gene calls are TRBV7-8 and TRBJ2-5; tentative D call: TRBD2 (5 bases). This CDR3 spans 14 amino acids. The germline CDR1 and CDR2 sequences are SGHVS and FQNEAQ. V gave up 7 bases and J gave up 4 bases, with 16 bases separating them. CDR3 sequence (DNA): TGTGCCAGCAACGGAGCCTGGGAGTCAGAGACCCAGTACTTC. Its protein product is CASNGAWESETQYF.

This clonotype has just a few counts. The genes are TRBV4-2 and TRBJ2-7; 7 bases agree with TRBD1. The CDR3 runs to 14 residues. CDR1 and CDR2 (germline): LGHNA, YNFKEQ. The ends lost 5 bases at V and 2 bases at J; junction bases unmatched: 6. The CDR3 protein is CASSSDRVAYEQYF. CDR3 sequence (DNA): TGTGCCAGCAGCTCAGACAGGGTAGCCTACGAGCAGTACTTC.

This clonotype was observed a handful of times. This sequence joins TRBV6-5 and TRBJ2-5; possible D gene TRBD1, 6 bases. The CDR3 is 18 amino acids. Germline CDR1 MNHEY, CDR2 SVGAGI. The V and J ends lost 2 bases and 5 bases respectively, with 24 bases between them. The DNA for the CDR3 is TGTGCCAGCAGTTACGGACGTCCGCTAACAGGGATGAGGGAGACCCAGTACTTC. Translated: CASSYGRPLTGMRETQYF.

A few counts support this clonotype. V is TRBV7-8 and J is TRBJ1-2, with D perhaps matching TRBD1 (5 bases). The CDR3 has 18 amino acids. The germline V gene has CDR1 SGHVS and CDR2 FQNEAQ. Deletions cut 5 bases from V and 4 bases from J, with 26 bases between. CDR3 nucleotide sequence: TGTGCCAGCAGCACCGGGGTGGCAGGTTCACATGGGGGCTATGGCTACACCTTC. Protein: CASSTGVAGSHGGYGYTF.